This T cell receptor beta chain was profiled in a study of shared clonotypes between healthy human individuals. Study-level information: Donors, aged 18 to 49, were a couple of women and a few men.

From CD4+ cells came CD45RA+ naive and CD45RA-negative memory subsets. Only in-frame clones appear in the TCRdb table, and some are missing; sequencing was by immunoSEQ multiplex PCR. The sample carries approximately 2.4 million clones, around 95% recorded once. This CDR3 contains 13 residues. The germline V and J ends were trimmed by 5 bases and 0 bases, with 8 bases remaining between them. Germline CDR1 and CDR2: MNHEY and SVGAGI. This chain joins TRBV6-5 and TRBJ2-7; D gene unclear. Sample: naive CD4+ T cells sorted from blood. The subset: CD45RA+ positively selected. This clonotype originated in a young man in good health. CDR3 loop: CASSVGPSYEQYF. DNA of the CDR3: TGTGCCAGCAGTGTTGGGCCCTCCTACGAGCAGTACTTC.